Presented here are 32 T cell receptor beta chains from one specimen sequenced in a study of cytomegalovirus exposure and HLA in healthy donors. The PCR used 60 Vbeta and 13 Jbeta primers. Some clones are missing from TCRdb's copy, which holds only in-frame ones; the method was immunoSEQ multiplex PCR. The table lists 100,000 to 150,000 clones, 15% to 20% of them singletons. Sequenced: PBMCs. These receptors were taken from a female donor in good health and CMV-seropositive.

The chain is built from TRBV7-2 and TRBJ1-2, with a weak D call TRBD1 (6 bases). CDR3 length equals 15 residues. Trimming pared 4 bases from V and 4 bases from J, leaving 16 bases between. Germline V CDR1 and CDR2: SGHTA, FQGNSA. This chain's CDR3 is CASSSVQAGAYGYTF. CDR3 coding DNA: TGTGCCAGCAGCTCCGTACAGGCAGGGGCCTATGGCTACACCTTC. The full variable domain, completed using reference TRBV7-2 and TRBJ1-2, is GAGVSQSPSNKVTEKGKDVELRCDPISGHTALYWYRQSLGQGLEFLIYFQGNSAPDKSGLPSDRFSAERTGGSVSTLTIQRTQQEDSAVYLCASSSVQAGAYGYTFGSGTRLTVV.

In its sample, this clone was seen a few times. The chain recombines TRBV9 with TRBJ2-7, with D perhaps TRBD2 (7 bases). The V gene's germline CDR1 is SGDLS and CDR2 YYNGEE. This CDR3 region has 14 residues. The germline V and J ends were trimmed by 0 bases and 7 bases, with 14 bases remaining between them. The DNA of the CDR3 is TGTGCCAGCAGCGTAGAGGCCAGGGGAGGGGAGCAGTACTTC. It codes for CASSVEARGGEQYF.

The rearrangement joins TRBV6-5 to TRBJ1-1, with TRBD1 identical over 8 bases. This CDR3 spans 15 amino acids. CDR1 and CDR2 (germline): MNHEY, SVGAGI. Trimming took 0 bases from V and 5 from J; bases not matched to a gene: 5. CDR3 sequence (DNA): TGTGCCAGCAGTTACTCGGGCAGGGGGCTTACTGAAGCTTTCTTT. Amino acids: CASSYSGRGLTEAFF.

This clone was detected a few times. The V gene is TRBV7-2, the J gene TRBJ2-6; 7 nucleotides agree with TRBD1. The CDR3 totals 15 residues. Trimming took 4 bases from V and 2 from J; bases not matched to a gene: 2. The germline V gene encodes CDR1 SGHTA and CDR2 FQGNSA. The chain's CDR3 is CASSSGQAGANVLTF. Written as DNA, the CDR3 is TGTGCCAGCAGCTCCGGACAGGCTGGGGCCAACGTCCTGACTTTC.

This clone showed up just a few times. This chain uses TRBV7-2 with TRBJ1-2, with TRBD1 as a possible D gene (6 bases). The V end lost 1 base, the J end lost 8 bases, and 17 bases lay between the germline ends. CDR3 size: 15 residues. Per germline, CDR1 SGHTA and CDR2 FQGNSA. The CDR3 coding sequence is TGTGCCAGCAGCTTAGAACGGGGAGGGGGGAGCGGCTACACCTTC. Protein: CASSLERGGGSGYTF. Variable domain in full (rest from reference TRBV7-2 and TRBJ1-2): GAGVSQSPSNKVTEKGKDVELRCDPISGHTALYWYRQSLGQGLEFLIYFQGNSAPDKSGLPSDRFSAERTGGSVSTLTIQRTQQEDSAVYLCASSLERGGGSGYTFGSGTRLTVV.

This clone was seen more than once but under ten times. This CDR3 is CASSSFPTRNTEAFF. CDR3 coding DNA: TGTGCCAGCAGTTCTTTCCCCACTCGAAACACTGAAGCTTTCTTT. This rearrangement joins TRBV4-2 to TRBJ1-1, with no clear D. Germline V gene data show CDR1 as LGHNA and CDR2 as YNFKEQ. The CDR3 contains 15 residues. Trimming took off 6 bases at V and 2 bases at J, with 16 bases between the two ends.

CDR3 protein: CASSPTSPGYPARYSNQPQHF. Written as DNA, the CDR3 is TGTGCCAGCAGTCCGACATCCCCGGGATACCCAGCCCGCTATAGCAATCAGCCCCAGCATTTT. This chain links TRBV28 with TRBJ1-5; D is unresolved. Per germline, CDR1 MDHEN and CDR2 SYDVKM. The CDR3 length is 21 residues. Trimming pared 5 bases from V and 0 bases from J, leaving 29 bases between.

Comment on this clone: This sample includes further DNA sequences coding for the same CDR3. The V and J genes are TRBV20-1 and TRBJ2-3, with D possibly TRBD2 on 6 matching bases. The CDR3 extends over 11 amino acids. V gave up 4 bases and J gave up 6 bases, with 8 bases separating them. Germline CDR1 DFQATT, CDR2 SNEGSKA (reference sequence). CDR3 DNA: TGCAGTGCTACACTAGCTGATACGCAGTATTTT. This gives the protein CSATLADTQYF.

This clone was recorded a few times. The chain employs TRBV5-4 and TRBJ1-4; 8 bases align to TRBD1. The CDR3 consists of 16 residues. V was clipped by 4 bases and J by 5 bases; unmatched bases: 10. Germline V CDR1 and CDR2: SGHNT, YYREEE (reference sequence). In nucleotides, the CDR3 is TGTGCCAGCAGCCGACCGGGGACAGGTGCGAATGAAAAACTGTTTTTT. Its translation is CASSRPGTGANEKLFF.

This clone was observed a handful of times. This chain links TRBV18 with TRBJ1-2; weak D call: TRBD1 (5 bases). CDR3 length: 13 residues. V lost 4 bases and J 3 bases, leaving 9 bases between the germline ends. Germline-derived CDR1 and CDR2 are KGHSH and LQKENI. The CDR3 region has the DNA TGTGCCAGCTCACAAGACAGTGACTATGGCTACACCTTC. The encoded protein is CASSQDSDYGYTF.

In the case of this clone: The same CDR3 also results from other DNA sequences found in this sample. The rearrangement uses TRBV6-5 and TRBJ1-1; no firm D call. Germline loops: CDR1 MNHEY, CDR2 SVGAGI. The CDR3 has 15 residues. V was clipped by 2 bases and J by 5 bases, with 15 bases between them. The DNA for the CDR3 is TGTGCCAGCAGTTACCTCCGGGTAAGAGGGACTGAAGCTTTCTTT. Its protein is CASSYLRVRGTEAFF.

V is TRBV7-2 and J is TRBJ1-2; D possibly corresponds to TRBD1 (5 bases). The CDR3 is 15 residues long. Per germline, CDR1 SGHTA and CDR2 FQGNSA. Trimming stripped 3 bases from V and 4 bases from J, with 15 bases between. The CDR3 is CASSFWITGPYGYTF. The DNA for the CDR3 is TGTGCCAGCAGCTTTTGGATCACAGGACCCTATGGCTACACCTTC.

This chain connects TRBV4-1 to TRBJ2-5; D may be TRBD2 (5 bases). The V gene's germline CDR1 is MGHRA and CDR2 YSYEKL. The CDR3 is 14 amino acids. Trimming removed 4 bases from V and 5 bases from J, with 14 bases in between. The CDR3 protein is CASSRSTIRETQYF. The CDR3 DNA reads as TGCGCCAGCAGCCGCTCGACTATAAGGGAGACCCAGTACTTC.

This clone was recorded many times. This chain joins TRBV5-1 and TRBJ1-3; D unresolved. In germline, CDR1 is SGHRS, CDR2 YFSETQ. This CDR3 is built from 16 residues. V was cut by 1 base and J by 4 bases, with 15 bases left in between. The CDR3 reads CASSLTSLVTGNTIYF. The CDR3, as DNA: TGCGCCAGCAGCTTGACGTCCCTCGTAACAGGAAACACCATATATTTT.

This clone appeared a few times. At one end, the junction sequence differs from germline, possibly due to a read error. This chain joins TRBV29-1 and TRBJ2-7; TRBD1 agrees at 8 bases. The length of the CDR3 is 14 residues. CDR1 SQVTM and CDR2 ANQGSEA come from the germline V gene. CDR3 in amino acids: CSVEGPGGEYEQYF. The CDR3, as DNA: TGCAGCGTCGAAGGCCCAGGGGGCGAGTACGAGCAGTACTTC.

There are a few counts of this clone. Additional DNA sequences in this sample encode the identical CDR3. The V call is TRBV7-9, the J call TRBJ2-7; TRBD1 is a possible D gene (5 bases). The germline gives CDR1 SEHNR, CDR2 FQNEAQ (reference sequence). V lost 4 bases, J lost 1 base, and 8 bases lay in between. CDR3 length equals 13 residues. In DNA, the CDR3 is TGTGCCAGCAGCTCCGGACATTCCTACGAGCAGTACTTC. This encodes CASSSGHSYEQYF.

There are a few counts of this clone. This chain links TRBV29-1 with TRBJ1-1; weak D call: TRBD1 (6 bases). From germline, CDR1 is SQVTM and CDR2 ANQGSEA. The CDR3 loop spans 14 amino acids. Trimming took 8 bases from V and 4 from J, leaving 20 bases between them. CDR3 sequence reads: CSIQATGFGTEAFF. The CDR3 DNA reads TGCAGCATCCAGGCCACAGGGTTCGGCACTGAAGCTTTCTTT.

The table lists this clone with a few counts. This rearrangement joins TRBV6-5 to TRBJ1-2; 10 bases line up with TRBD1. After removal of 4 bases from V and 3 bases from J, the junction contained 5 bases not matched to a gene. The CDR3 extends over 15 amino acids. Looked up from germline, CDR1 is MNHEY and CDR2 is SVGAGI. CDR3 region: CASSSPGQGHYGYTF. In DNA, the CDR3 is TGTGCCAGCAGTTCCCCGGGACAGGGGCACTATGGCTACACCTTC.

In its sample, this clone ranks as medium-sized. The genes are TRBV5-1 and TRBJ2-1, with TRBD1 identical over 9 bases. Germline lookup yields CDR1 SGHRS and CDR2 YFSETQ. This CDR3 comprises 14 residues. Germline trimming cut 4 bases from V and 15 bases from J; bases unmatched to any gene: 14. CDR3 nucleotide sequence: TGCGCCAGCAGCCAAGACACCGAGACAGGGGGTCTGTTCTTC. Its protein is CASSQDTETGGLFF.

CDR3 DNA: TGCAGCGTTGAGCGACAGGGGGCGGGCGAGCAGTACTTC. This encodes CSVERQGAGEQYF. This chain joins TRBV29-1 and TRBJ2-7; 10 bases match TRBD1. With 3 bases clipped from V and 6 bases from J, the junction kept 5 bases outside the gene matches. CDR3 length: 13 residues. Germline-derived CDR1 and CDR2 are SQVTM and ANQGSEA.

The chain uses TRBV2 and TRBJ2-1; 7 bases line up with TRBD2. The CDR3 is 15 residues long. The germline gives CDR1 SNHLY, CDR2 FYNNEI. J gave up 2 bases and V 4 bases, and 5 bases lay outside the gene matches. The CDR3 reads CASSVFGTTYNEQFF. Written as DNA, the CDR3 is TGTGCCAGCAGTGTTTTCGGGACTACCTACAATGAGCAGTTCTTC.

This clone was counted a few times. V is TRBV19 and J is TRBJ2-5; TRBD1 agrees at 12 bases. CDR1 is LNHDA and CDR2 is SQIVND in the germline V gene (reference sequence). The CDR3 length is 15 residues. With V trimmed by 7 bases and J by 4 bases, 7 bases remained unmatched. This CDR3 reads CASTLGQGARETQYF. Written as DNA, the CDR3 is TGTGCCAGTACCTTGGGACAGGGGGCTAGAGAGACCCAGTACTTC.

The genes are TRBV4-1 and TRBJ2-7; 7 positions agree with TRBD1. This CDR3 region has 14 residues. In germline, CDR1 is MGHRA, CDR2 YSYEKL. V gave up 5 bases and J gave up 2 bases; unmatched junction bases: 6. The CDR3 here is CASSYRDRPYEQYF. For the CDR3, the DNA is TGCGCCAGCAGCTACCGGGACAGACCCTACGAGCAGTACTTC.

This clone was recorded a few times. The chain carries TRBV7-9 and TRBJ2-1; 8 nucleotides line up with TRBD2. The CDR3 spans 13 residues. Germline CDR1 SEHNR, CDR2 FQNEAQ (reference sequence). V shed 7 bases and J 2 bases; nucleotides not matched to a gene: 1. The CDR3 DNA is TGTGCCAGCACCGGGGGGGCCTACAATGAGCAGTTCTTC. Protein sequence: CASTGGAYNEQFF.

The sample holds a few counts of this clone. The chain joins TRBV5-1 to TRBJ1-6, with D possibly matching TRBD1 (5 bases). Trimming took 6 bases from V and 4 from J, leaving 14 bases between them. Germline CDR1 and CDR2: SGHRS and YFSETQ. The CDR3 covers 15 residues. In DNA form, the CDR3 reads TGCGCCAGCACACCGATGGGGCAGTATAATTCACCCCTCCACTTT. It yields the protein CASTPMGQYNSPLHF.

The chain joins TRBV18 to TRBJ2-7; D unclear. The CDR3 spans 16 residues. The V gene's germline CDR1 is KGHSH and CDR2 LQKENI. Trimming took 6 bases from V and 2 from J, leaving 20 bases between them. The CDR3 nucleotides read TGTGCCAGCTCGTACCTTCAGGTTGGGTCTACCTACGAGCAGTACTTC. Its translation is CASSYLQVGSTYEQYF.

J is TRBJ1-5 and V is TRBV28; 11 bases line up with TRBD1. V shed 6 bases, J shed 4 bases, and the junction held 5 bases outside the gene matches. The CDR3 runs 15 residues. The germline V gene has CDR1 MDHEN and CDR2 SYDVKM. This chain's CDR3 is CASRAWDRGNQPQHF. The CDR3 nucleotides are TGTGCCAGCAGGGCCTGGGACAGGGGGAATCAGCCCCAGCATTTT.

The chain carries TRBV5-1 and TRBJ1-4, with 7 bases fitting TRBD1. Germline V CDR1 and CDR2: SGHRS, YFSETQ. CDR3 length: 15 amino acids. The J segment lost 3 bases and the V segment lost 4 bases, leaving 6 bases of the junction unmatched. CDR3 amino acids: CASSGDREPNEKLFF. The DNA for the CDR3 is TGCGCCAGCAGCGGAGACAGGGAGCCTAATGAAAAACTGTTTTTT.

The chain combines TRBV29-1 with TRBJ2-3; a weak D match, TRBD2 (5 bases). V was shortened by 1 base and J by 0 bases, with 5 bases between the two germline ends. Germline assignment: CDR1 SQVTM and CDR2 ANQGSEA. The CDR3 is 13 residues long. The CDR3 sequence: CSVEAGSTDTQYF. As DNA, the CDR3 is TGCAGCGTTGAAGCGGGGAGCACAGATACGCAGTATTTT.

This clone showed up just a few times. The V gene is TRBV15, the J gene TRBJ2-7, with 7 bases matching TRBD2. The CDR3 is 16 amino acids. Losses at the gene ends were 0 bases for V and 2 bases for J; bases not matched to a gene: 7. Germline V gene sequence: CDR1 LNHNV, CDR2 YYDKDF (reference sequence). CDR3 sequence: CATSREAGRTAYEQYF. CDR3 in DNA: TGTGCCACCAGCAGAGAAGCGGGACGTACCGCCTACGAGCAGTACTTC.

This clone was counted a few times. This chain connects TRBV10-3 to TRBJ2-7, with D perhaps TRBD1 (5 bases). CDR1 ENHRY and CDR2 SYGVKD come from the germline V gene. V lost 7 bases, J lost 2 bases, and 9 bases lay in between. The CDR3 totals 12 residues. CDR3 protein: CAITDTTYEQYF. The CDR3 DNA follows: TGTGCCATCACGGACACCACCTACGAGCAGTACTTC.

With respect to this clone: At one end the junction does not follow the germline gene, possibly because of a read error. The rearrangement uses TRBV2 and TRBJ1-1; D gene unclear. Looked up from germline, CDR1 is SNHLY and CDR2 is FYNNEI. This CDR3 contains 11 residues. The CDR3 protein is CASREGREAFF. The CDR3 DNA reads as TGTGCCAGCCGTGAGGGCAGGGAAGCTTTCTTT. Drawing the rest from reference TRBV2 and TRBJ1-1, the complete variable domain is EPEVTQTPSHQVTQMGQEVILRCVPISNHLYFYWYRQILGQKVEFLVSFYNNEISEKSEIFDDQFSVERPDGSNFTLKIRSTKLEDSAMYFCASREGREAFFGQGTRLTVV.